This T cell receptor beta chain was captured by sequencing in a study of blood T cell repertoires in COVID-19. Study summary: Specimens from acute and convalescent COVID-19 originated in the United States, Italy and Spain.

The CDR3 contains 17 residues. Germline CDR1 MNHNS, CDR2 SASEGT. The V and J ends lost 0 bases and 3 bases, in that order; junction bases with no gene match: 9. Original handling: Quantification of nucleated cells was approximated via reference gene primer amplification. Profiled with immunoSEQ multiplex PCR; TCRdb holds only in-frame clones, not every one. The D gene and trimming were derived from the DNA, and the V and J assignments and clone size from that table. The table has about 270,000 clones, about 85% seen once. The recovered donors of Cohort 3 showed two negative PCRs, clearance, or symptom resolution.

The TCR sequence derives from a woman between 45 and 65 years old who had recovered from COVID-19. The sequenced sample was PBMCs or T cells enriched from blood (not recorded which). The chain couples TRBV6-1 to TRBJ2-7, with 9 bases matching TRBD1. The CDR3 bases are TGTGCCAGCAGTGAAGCGGGGACAGGGTTATTCGTCTACGAGCAGTACTTC. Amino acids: CASSEAGTGLFVYEQYF.